This TCR beta chain was documented in a study of cytomegalovirus exposure and HLA in healthy donors. The PCR employed 60 Vbeta primers together with 13 Jbeta primers. TCRdb keeps only in-frame clones here, not all; method: immunoSEQ multiplex PCR. The sample lists about 25,000 clones; about two thirds were seen once. There are 16 residues in the CDR3. Germline V gene lookup returns CDR1 SNHLY and CDR2 FYNNEI. J lost 7 bases, V lost 6 bases, and 15 bases had no gene match. The sample was PBMCs. The chain couples TRBV2 to TRBJ1-1, with 9 bases fitting TRBD1. The sequence derives from a woman in her forties or fifties in good health and CMV-seronegative. CDR3 DNA: TGTGCCAGCAGCACCCCGACAGGGGGAAGGCTCGTTGAAGCTTTCTTT. Protein sequence: CASSTPTGGRLVEAFF.